What follows is one T cell receptor (beta chain) and its context. The sample is drawn from a study of blood T cell repertoires in COVID-19. This CDR3 comprises 13 residues. CDR1 LNHDA and CDR2 SQIVND come from the germline V gene (reference sequence). Trimming shortened V by 5 bases and J by 3 bases, and 8 bases separated the two germline ends. Participants reported their clinical history, and cohort assignment relied on those reports. In the original workflow: Amplified reference gene primers provided the basis for estimating nucleated cell counts. TCRdb keeps only in-frame clones here, not all; method: immunoSEQ multiplex PCR. For V, J and clone size, that table is used; D and trimming come from the DNA. The sample yields about 180,000 clones, about 90% seen once.

The TCR sequence derives from a human donor with acute COVID-19. The donor label of this sample is uncertain. The V gene is TRBV19, the J gene TRBJ2-1; maybe TRBD2 (6 bases). Sequencing was carried out using PBMCs or T cells enriched from blood (not recorded which). CDR3 DNA sequence: TGTGCCAGTAGTGTGGACTACTACAATGAGCAGTTCTTC. Amino acid sequence: CASSVDYYNEQFF.